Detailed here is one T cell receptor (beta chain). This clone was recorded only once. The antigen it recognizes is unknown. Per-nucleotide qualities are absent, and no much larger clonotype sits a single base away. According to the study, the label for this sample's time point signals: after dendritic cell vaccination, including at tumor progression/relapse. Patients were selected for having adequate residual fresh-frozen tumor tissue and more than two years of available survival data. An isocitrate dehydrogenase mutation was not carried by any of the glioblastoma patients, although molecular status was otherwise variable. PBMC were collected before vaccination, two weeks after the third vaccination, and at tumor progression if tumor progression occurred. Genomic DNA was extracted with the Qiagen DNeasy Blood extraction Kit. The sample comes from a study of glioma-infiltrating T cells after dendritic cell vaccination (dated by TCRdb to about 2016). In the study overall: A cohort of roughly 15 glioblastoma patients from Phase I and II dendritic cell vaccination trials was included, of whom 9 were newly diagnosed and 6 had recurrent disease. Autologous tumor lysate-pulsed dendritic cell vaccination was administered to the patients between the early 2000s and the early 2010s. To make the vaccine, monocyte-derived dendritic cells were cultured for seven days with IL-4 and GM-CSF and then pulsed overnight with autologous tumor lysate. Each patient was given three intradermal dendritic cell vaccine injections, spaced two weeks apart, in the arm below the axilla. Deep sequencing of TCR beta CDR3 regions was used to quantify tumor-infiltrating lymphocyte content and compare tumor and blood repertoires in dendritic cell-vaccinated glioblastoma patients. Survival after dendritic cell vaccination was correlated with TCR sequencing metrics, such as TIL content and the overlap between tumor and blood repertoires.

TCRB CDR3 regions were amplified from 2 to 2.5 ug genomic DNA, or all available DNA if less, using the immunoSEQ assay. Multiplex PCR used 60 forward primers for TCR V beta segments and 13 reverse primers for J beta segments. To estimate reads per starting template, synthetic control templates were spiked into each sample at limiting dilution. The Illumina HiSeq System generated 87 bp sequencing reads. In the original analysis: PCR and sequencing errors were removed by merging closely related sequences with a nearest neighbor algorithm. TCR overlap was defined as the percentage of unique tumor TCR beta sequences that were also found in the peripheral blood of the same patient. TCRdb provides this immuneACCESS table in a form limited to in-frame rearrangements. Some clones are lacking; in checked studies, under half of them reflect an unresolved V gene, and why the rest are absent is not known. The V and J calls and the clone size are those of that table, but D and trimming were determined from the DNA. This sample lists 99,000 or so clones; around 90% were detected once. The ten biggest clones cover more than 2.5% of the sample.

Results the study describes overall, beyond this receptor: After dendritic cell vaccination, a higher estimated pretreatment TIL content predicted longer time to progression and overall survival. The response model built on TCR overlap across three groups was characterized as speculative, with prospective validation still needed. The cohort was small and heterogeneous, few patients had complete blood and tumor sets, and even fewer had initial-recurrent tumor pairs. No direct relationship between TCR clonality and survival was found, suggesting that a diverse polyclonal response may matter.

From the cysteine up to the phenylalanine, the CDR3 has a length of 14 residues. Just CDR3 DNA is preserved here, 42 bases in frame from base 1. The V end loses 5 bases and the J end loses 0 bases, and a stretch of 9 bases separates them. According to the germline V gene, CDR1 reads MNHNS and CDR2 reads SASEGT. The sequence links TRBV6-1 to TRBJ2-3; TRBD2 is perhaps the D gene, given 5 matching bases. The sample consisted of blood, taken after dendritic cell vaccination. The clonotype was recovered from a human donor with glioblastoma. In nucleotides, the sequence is TGTGCCAGCAGTCGGGGTCTTAGCACAGATACGCAGTATTTT. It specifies CASSRGLSTDTQYF.